A single sample is the source of the 19 T cell receptor beta chains below, sequenced in a study of cytomegalovirus exposure and HLA in healthy donors. A multiplex PCR was run with 60 Vbeta primers and 13 Jbeta primers. The table came from immunoSEQ multiplex PCR; TCRdb's copy has only in-frame clones and leaves some out. The table includes 200,000 to 250,000 clones, 70% to 80% detected once. The sequenced material came from PBMCs. Every receptor here comes from a middle-aged man in good health and CMV-seronegative.

The V call is TRBV7-8, the J call TRBJ2-3, with TRBD2 as a possible D gene (7 bases). The CDR3 totals 16 residues. Germline lookup yields CDR1 SGHVS and CDR2 FQNEAQ. V lost 4 bases and J lost 4, with 18 bases in between. This CDR3 is CASSWGGNRRADTQYF. The DNA of the CDR3 is TGTGCCAGCAGCTGGGGGGGCAATAGAAGGGCAGATACGCAGTATTTT.

This clone was counted a few times. The rearrangement links TRBV9 to TRBJ2-2; perhaps TRBD2 as D (6 bases). Per the germline V gene, CDR1 is SGDLS and CDR2 is YYNGEE. The CDR3 consists of 15 residues. V was clipped by 5 bases and J by 3 bases, with 14 bases between them. As DNA, the CDR3 is TGTGCCAGCAGACTCGGAGGGCCCGACACCGGGGAGCTGTTTTTT. It encodes CASRLGGPDTGELFF. Using reference TRBV9 and TRBJ2-2 for the parts outside the CDR3, the full variable domain is DSGVTQTPKHLITATGQRVTLRCSPRSGDLSVYWYQQSLDQGLQFLIQYYNGEERAKGNILERFSAQQFPDLHSELNLSSLELGDSALYFCASRLGGPDTGELFFGEGSRLTVL.

The chain links TRBV5-1 to TRBJ1-4; the D gene is possibly TRBD1 (6 bases). V was clipped by 3 bases and J by 8 bases, with 17 bases between them. The CDR3 spans 15 residues. Germline V gives CDR1 SGHRS, CDR2 YFSETQ. As DNA, the CDR3 is TGCGCCAGCAGCTATGGGGGGGGCTCTAGGGAAAAACTGTTTTTT. Residues: CASSYGGGSREKLFF.

This chain links TRBV15 with TRBJ1-4; D might be TRBD1 (6 bases). The CDR3 loop spans 11 amino acids. V dropped 9 bases and J dropped 8 bases, with 10 bases sitting between them. The germline V gene has CDR1 LNHNV and CDR2 YYDKDF (reference sequence). The chain's CDR3 is CATQGPEKLFF. The CDR3 coding sequence is TGTGCCACGCAGGGGCCGGAAAAACTGTTTTTT.

This clone was seen a few times. The rearrangement uses TRBV7-6 and TRBJ2-2; 13 bases align to TRBD2. CDR3 size: 15 residues. CDR1 and CDR2 from the germline V gene are SGHVS and FNYEAQ. The V and J ends lost 2 bases and 7 bases, in that order; junction bases with no gene match: 1. Written as DNA, the CDR3 is TGTGCCAGCAGCTTAACTAGCGGGAGGGACGGGGAGCTGTTTTTT. It codes for CASSLTSGRDGELFF. The full variable domain, its missing parts supplied by reference TRBV7-6 and TRBJ2-2, is GAGVSQSPRYKVTKRGQDVALRCDPISGHVSLYWYRQALGQGPEFLTYFNYEAQQDKSGLPNDRFSAERPEGSISTLTIQRTEQRDSAMYRCASSLTSGRDGELFFGEGSRLTVL.

The CDR3 sequence is CASSLGAGGSSGANVLTF. Written as DNA, the CDR3 is TGCGCCAGCAGCTTAGGGGCAGGGGGGAGCTCTGGGGCCAACGTCCTGACTTTC. The chain recombines TRBV5-1 with TRBJ2-6; D is perhaps TRBD1 (7 bases). V was shortened by 2 bases and J by 0 bases, with 15 bases between the two germline ends. Germline loops: CDR1 SGHRS, CDR2 YFSETQ. The CDR3 has 18 residues.

The chain uses TRBV6-5 and TRBJ1-2, with D possibly TRBD1 on 6 matching bases. The CDR3 length is 13 residues. CDR1 is MNHEY, CDR2 SVGAGI, per germline. V was trimmed by 11 bases and J by 6 bases, leaving 19 bases between them. This chain's CDR3 is CAGVGGAIHGYTF. The DNA for the CDR3 is TGTGCCGGAGTAGGGGGGGCGATCCATGGCTACACCTTC.

The chain recombines TRBV6-1 with TRBJ2-2; possible D gene TRBD1, 6 bases. The CDR3 has 15 residues. CDR1 and CDR2 from the germline V gene are MNHNS and SASEGT. Deletions cut 7 bases from V and 4 bases from J, with 16 bases between. Written as DNA, the CDR3 is TGTGCCAGCAAGGTCGACAGGCAGGGCACCGGGGAGCTGTTTTTT. Amino acids: CASKVDRQGTGELFF.

V usage is TRBV4-1 and J usage is TRBJ2-7; 9 bases are a match to TRBD2. This CDR3 is built from 16 residues. The V and J ends lost 0 bases and 7 bases, in that order; junction bases with no gene match: 10. The germline V gene has CDR1 MGHRA and CDR2 YSYEKL. For the CDR3, the DNA is TGCGCCAGCAGCCAAGATCTAGATAGCGGGAGTAGGGAGCAGTACTTC. The encoded protein is CASSQDLDSGSREQYF.

This clone appeared once. This chain connects TRBV15 to TRBJ2-2, with TRBD1 as a possible D gene (6 bases). CDR3 length: 18 residues. Deletions cut 5 bases from V and 0 bases from J, with 19 bases between. Per the germline V gene, CDR1 is LNHNV and CDR2 is YYDKDF (reference sequence). CDR3: CATSGLQGIGPNTGELFF. As DNA, the CDR3 is TGTGCCACCAGCGGGCTACAGGGAATCGGTCCGAACACCGGGGAGCTGTTTTTT.

The chain employs TRBV27 and TRBJ1-2, with 8 bases lining up with TRBD1. Germline CDR1 reads MNHEY; CDR2 reads SMNVEV (reference sequence). V lost 1 base to trimming and J lost 8 bases; unmatched junction nucleotides: 9. The length of the CDR3 is 15 residues. The CDR3 region has the DNA TGTGCCAGCAGTTTATTCGGCGGACAGGGACGCGGCTACACCTTC. Translation: CASSLFGGQGRGYTF.

The CDR3 DNA sequence: TGTGCCAGCAGCGCAACAGGGGGCATGTACGAGCAGTACTTC. This encodes CASSATGGMYEQYF. V is TRBV9 and J is TRBJ2-7, with 9 bases identical to TRBD1. The CDR3 covers 14 residues. V trimming: 3 bases; J trimming: 4 bases; junction bases outside the gene matches: 5. CDR1 and CDR2 from the germline V gene are SGDLS and YYNGEE.

The gene calls are TRBV27 and TRBJ1-1, with TRBD1 as a possible D gene (5 bases). With 6 bases removed from V and 3 bases from J, the gap between germline ends came to 11 bases. Germline V CDR1 and CDR2: MNHEY, SMNVEV (reference sequence). CDR3 length: 13 amino acids. CDR3 protein: CASSGGSDTEAFF. CDR3 DNA sequence: TGTGCCAGCAGCGGGGGTTCGGACACTGAAGCTTTCTTT.

The gene calls are TRBV18 and TRBJ2-7, with a possible D match to TRBD2 (6 bases). V lost 3 bases and J lost 5, with 8 bases in between. The CDR3 spans 12 residues. Germline CDR1 and CDR2: KGHSH and LQKENI. The CDR3 DNA is TGTGCCAGCTCACCGGGACTCCACGAGCAGTACTTC. Its protein is CASSPGLHEQYF.

The V gene is TRBV19, the J gene TRBJ2-1; 7 bases map to TRBD2. V shed 7 bases, J shed 9 bases, and the junction held 18 bases outside the gene matches. This CDR3 is 16 amino acids long. Germline values: CDR1 LNHDA, CDR2 SQIVND (reference sequence). The CDR3 here is CASTLAPGGPLGEQFF. CDR3 DNA: TGTGCCAGTACCCTCGCGCCGGGGGGACCGCTGGGTGAGCAGTTCTTC.

This clone appeared a few times. The V and J genes are TRBV5-6 and TRBJ2-5; no clear D gene. Germline V gene data show CDR1 as SGHDT and CDR2 as YYEEEE. This CDR3 spans 14 amino acids. V lost 0 bases and J 0 bases, leaving 6 bases between the germline ends. The CDR3, as DNA: TGTGCCAGCAGCTTGGACAGCTACCAAGAGACCCAGTACTTC. Translation: CASSLDSYQETQYF.

This chain joins TRBV9 and TRBJ2-7, with TRBD2 as a possible D gene (6 bases). This CDR3 is 15 amino acids long. V lost 4 bases and J 2 bases, leaving 16 bases between the germline ends. Germline V gene sequence: CDR1 SGDLS, CDR2 YYNGEE. Here the CDR3 DNA reads TGTGCCAGCAGCTTGGGGACTCCCGGTGCCTACGAGCAGTACTTC. Protein: CASSLGTPGAYEQYF.

DNA of the CDR3: TGCGCCAGCAGCCAACTCCCTCGGGGGACAGCGAACACTGAAGCTTTCTTT. It translates to CASSQLPRGTANTEAFF. The V gene is TRBV4-1, the J gene TRBJ1-1; TRBD1 matches at 7 bases. The V gene's germline CDR1 is MGHRA and CDR2 YSYEKL. After removal of 2 bases from V and 1 base from J, the junction contained 10 bases not matched to a gene. The CDR3 sequence is 17 residues long.

This clone appeared a single time. J is TRBJ2-3 and V is TRBV11-2; D gene uncertain. The CDR3 loop spans 14 amino acids. Germline V gives CDR1 SGHAT, CDR2 FQNNGV. V lost 0 bases and J lost 4, with 8 bases in between. The chain's CDR3 is CASSLDPRADTQYF. In DNA form, the CDR3 reads TGTGCCAGCAGCTTAGATCCCCGAGCAGATACGCAGTATTTT.